Below are 10 T cell receptor beta chains sequenced from a single sample in a study of graft-versus-host responses after intestinal transplantation. The assay was immunoSEQ multiplex PCR, and TCRdb's table has in-frame clones only and misses some. The data show tens of thousands of clones, with 85% to 95% seen just once and around 0.19% held by the top ten. Antigens of these TCRs are unknown. Sequenced material: unstimulated CD4+ T cells sorted from spleen or lymph node cells, taken before transplant. These receptors originate from a human donor who was the organ donor for an intestinal transplant.

The chain uses TRBV5-4 and TRBJ1-5; the D is unclear. This CDR3 contains 19 residues. Germline V gene data show CDR1 as SGHNT and CDR2 as YYREEE (reference sequence). The ends were cut back, 2 bases at V and 0 bases at J, with 21 bases in the middle. CDR3 bases: TGTGCCAGCAGCTTACGGCGTGGGCGGCAGGACTATAGCAATCAGCCCCAGCATTTT. It translates to CASSLRRGRQDYSNQPQHF.

The rearrangement links TRBV19 to TRBJ2-1; 7 bases fit TRBD1. The CDR3 covers 17 residues. Trimming at V came to 0 bases and at J to 6 bases, leaving 11 bases not matched to a gene. CDR1 and CDR2 (germline): LNHDA, SQIVND (reference sequence). The CDR3 nucleotides read TGTGCCAGTAGTATAGAAAAACCCCAGGGGGTTGTCAATGAGCAGTTCTTC. This gives the protein CASSIEKPQGVVNEQFF.

The chain links TRBV29-1 to TRBJ2-3; TRBD1 aligns across 8 bases. V shed 8 bases, J shed 2 bases, and the junction held 3 bases outside the gene matches. Germline V lookup: CDR1 SQVTM, CDR2 ANQGSEA. The CDR3 runs to 12 residues. The CDR3 sequence: CSRTGPTDTQYF. The CDR3 bases are TGCAGCCGGACAGGGCCCACAGATACGCAGTATTTT.

The chain couples TRBV4-3 to TRBJ2-1, with D unresolved. Germline V gene data show CDR1 as LGHNA and CDR2 as YSLEER. The CDR3 runs 14 residues. V was shortened by 0 bases and J by 6 bases, with 9 bases between the two germline ends. CDR3 DNA sequence: TGCGCCAGCAGCCAAGAGCTCCCGTCCAATGAGCAGTTCTTC. This codes for CASSQELPSNEQFF.

The V gene is TRBV2, the J gene TRBJ1-1, with 8 positions matching TRBD1. The CDR3 covers 15 residues. After removal of 5 bases from V and 3 bases from J, the junction contained 8 bases not matched to a gene. Looked up from germline, CDR1 is SNHLY and CDR2 is FYNNEI. DNA of the CDR3: TGTGCCAGCAGTAACAGGACAGGGTGGGACACTGAAGCTTTCTTT. Encoded protein: CASSNRTGWDTEAFF.

The chain links TRBV28 to TRBJ2-7, with 7 bases identical to TRBD1. Germline trimming cut 1 base from V and 0 bases from J; bases unmatched to any gene: 12. The CDR3 loop spans 18 amino acids. Germline CDR1 MDHEN, CDR2 SYDVKM. This chain's CDR3 is CASSLFGLDRNPSYEQYF. DNA of the CDR3: TGTGCCAGCAGTTTATTCGGTTTGGACAGGAACCCCTCCTACGAGCAGTACTTC.

CDR3: CASSLTGTQVADEQFF. The CDR3 DNA follows: TGTGCCAGCAGCTTGACCGGGACACAAGTGGCTGATGAGCAGTTCTTC. The J gene is TRBJ2-1, the V gene TRBV5-4, with D possibly matching TRBD1 (6 bases). Germline loops: CDR1 SGHNT, CDR2 YYREEE (reference sequence). The CDR3 is 16 residues long. Trimming pared 1 base from V and 8 bases from J, leaving 19 bases between.

J is TRBJ2-3 and V is TRBV9; D uncertain. This CDR3 spans 11 amino acids. V lost 0 bases, J lost 11 bases, and 7 bases lay in between. Germline V gene sequence: CDR1 SGDLS, CDR2 YYNGEE. The CDR3 spells CASSVGTQQYF. CDR3 bases: TGTGCCAGCAGCGTAGGTACCCAGCAGTATTTT.

The chain is built from TRBV9 and TRBJ1-2; 7 nucleotides align to TRBD1. Germline assignment: CDR1 SGDLS and CDR2 YYNGEE. The CDR3 covers 14 residues. V lost 3 bases and J lost 3; bases outside the gene matches: 5. This CDR3 is CASSARGGDYGYTF. CDR3 DNA sequence: TGTGCCAGCAGCGCCAGAGGGGGCGACTATGGCTACACCTTC. Based on the CDR3 plus reference TRBV9 and TRBJ1-2, the full variable domain is DSGVTQTPKHLITATGQRVTLRCSPRSGDLSVYWYQQSLDQGLQFLIQYYNGEERAKGNILERFSAQQFPDLHSELNLSSLELGDSALYFCASSARGGDYGYTFGSGTRLTVV.

V is TRBV5-4 and J is TRBJ1-1, with 8 bases that match TRBD1. The CDR3 runs 14 residues. The ends lost 1 base at V and 5 bases at J; junction bases unmatched: 4. CDR1 is SGHNT and CDR2 is YYREEE in the germline V gene (reference sequence). As DNA, the CDR3 is TGTGCCAGCAGCTTGCAGGGGGCGATTACTGAAGCTTTCTTT. It yields the protein CASSLQGAITEAFF.